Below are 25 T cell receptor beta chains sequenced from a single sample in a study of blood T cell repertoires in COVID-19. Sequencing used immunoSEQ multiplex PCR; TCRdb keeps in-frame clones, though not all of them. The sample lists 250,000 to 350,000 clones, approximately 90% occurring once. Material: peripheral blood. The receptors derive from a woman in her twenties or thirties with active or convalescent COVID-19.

CDR3 protein: CASSPQGETQYF. In nucleotides, the CDR3 is TGTGCCAGCAGTCCCCAGGGAGAGACCCAGTACTTC. This rearrangement joins TRBV12-3 or TRBV12-4 to TRBJ2-5; D is possibly TRBD1 (5 bases). CDR3 size: 12 residues. Trimming left V 5 bases short and J 4 bases short, with 8 bases between.

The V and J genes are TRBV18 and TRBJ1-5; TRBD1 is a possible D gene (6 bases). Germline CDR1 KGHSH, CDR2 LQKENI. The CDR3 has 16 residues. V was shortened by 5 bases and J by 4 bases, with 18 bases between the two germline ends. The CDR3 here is CASSSSDRGGNQPQHF. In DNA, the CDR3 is TGTGCCAGCTCATCCTCGGACAGAGGGGGAAATCAGCCCCAGCATTTT.

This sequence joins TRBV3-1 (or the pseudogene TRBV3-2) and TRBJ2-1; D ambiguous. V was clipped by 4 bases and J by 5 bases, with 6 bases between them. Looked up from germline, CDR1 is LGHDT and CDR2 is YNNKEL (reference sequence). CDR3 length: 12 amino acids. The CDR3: CASSLIDNEQFF. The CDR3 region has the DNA TGTGCCAGCAGCCTGATAGACAATGAGCAGTTCTTC.

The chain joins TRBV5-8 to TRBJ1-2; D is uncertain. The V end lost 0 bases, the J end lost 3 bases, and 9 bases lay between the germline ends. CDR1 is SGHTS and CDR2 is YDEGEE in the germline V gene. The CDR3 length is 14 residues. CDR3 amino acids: CASSLAGGHYGYTF. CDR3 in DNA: TGTGCCAGCAGCTTGGCTGGCGGCCACTATGGCTACACCTTC.

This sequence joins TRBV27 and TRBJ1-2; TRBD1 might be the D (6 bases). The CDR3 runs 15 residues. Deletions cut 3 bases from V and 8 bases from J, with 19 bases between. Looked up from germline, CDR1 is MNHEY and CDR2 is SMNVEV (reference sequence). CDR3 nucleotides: TGTGCCAGCAGTTTTTATCGGGGGGCGCTTACGGGCTACACCTTC. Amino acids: CASSFYRGALTGYTF.

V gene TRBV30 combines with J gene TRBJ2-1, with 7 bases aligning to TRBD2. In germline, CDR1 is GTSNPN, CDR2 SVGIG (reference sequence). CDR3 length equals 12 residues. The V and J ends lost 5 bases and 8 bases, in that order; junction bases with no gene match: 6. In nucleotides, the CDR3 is TGTGCCTGGTCGGGGGGTCTGGATGAGCAGTTCTTC. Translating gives CAWSGGLDEQFF.

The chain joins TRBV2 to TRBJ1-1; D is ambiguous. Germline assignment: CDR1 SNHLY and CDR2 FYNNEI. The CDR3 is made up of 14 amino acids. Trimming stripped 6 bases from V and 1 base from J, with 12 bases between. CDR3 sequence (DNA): TGTGCCAGCAGGGCGGCGTCTCCGAACACTGAAGCTTTCTTT. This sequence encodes CASRAASPNTEAFF.

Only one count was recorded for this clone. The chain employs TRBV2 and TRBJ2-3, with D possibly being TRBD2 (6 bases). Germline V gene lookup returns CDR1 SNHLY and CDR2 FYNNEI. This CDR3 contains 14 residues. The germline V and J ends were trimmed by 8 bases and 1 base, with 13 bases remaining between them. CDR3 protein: CASCRDLGTDTQYF. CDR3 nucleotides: TGTGCCAGCTGCCGGGACTTGGGCACAGATACGCAGTATTTT.

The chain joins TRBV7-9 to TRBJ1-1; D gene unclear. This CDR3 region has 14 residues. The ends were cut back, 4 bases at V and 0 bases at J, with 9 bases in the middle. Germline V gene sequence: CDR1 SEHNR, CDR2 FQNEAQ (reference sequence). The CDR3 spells CASSSRVMNTEAFF. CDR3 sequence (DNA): TGTGCCAGCAGCTCGAGAGTCATGAACACTGAAGCTTTCTTT.

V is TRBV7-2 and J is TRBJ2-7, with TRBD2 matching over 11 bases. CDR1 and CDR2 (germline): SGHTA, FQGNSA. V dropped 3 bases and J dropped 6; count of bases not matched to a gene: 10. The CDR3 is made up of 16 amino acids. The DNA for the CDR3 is TGTGCCAGCAGCTTGGTCCCTAGCGGGGGGAGGGGCGAGCAGTACTTC. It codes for CASSLVPSGGRGEQYF.

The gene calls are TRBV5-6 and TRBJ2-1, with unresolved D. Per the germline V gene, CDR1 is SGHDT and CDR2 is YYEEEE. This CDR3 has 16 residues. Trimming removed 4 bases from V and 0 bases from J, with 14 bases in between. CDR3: CASSPRLRSSYNEQFF. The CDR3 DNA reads TGTGCCAGCAGCCCGCGTTTGAGGAGCTCCTACAATGAGCAGTTCTTC.

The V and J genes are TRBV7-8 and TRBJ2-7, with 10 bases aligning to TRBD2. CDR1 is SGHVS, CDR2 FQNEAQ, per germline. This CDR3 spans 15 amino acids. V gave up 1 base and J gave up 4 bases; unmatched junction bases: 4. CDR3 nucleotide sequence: TGTGCCAGCAGCTTAGTTCGTAGCGGGGGGTACGAGCAGTACTTC. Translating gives CASSLVRSGGYEQYF.

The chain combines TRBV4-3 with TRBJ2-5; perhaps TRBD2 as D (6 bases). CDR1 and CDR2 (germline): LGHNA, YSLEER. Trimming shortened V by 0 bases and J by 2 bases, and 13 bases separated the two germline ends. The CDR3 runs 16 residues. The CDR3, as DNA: TGCGCCAGCAGCCAAGATCTCCTGCGGGGACAAGAGACCCAGTACTTC. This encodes CASSQDLLRGQETQYF.

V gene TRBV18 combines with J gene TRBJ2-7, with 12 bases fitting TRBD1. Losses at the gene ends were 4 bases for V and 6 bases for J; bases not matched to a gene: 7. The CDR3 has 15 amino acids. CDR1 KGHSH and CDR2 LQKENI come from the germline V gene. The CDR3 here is CASSLPGQGAREQYF. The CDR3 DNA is TGTGCCAGCTCACTACCGGGACAGGGGGCGCGCGAGCAGTACTTC.

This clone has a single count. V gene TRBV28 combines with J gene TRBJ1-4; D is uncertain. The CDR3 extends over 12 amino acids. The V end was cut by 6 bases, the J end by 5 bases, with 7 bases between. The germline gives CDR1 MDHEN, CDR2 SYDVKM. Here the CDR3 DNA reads TGTGCCAGCAGCGTTCTAAATGAAAAACTGTTTTTT. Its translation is CASSVLNEKLFF.

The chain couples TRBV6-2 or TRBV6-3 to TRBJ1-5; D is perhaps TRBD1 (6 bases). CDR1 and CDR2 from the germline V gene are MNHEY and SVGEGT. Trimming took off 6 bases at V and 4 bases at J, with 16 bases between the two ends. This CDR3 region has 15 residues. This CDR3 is CASSPLEGGNQPQHF. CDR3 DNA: TGTGCCAGCAGCCCCCTCGAGGGGGGGAATCAGCCCCAGCATTTT.

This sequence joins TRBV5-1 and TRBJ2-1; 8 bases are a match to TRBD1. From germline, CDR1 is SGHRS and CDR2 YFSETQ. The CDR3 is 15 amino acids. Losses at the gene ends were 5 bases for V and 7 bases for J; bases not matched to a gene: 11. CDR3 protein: CASRTGQVGRNEQFF. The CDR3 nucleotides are TGCGCCAGCAGAACGGGACAGGTGGGCCGAAATGAGCAGTTCTTC.

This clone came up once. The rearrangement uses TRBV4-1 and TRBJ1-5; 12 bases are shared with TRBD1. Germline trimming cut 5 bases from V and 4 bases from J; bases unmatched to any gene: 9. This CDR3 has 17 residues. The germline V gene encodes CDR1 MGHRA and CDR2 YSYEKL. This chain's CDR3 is CASSDKPGQGANQPQHF. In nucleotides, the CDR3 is TGCGCCAGCAGCGACAAGCCGGGACAGGGGGCGAATCAGCCCCAGCATTTT.

CDR3: CSVGGLTEAFF. DNA of the CDR3: TGCAGCGTGGGGGGGCTCACTGAAGCTTTCTTT. V is TRBV29-1 and J is TRBJ1-1; tentative D call: TRBD1 (6 bases). CDR3 length: 11 residues. Germline loops: CDR1 SQVTM, CDR2 ANQGSEA. Trimming took 6 bases from V and 4 from J, leaving 9 bases between them.

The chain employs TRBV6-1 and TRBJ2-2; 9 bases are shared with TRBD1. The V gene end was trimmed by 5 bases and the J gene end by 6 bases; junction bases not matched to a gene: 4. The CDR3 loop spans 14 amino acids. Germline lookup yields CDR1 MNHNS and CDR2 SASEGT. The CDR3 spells CASSWDRESGELFF. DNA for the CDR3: TGTGCCAGCAGTTGGGACAGGGAGTCCGGGGAGCTGTTTTTT.

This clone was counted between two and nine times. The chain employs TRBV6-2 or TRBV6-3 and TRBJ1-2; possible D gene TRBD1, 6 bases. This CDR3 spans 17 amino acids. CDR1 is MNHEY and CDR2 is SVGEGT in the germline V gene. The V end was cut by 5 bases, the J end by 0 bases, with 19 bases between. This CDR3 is CASSHNPLDRANYGYTF. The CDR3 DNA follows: TGTGCCAGCAGTCATAACCCTCTGGACAGAGCTAACTATGGCTACACCTTC.

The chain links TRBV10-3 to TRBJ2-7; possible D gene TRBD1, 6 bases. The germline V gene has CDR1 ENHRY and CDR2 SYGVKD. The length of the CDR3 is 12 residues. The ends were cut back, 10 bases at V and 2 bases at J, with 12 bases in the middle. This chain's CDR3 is CATLGQPYEQYF. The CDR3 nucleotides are TGTGCCACACTCGGACAGCCCTACGAGCAGTACTTC.

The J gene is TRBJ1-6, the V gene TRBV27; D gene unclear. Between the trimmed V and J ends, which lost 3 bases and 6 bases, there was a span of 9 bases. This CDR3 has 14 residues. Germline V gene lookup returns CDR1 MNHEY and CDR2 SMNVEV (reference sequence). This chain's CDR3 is CASSLPSVNSPLHF. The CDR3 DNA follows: TGTGCCAGCAGTTTGCCCAGCGTTAATTCACCCCTCCACTTT.

CDR3 residues: CASTARGRDQPQHF. DNA of the CDR3: TGTGCCAGCACCGCCAGGGGCAGGGATCAGCCCCAGCATTTT. V usage is TRBV2 and J usage is TRBJ1-5, with D maybe TRBD1 (6 bases). CDR1 is SNHLY, CDR2 FYNNEI, per germline. This CDR3 is 14 amino acids long. The ends were cut back, 7 bases at V and 5 bases at J, with 15 bases in the middle. Complete variable domain (other parts from reference TRBV2 and TRBJ1-5): EPEVTQTPSHQVTQMGQEVILRCVPISNHLYFYWYRQILGQKVEFLVSFYNNEISEKSEIFDDQFSVERPDGSNFTLKIRSTKLEDSAMYFCASTARGRDQPQHFGDGTRLSIL.

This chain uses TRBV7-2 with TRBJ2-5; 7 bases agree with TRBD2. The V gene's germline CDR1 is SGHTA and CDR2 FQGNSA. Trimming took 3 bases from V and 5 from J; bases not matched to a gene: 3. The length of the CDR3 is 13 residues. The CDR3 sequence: CASSFLGGETQYF. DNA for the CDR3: TGTGCCAGCAGCTTTCTGGGGGGGGAGACCCAGTACTTC.